Listed below are T cell receptor beta chains from one sample, sequenced in a study of response to subunit inactivated influenza vaccine. MiXCR was run by TCRdb on the RT-PCR reads, yielding one entry per CDR3 protein. The table has more than 250,000 distinct CDR3 sequences, about a fifth seen once. The specimen was PBMCs from blood, collected about 20 months after vaccination. These receptors were collected from a man in his fifties or sixties who received an inactivated influenza vaccine. Both conserved end residues are trimmed from each CDR3. The order of the fields is clone size, V gene, J gene, D gene, CDR3 protein. A D gene is named only where the DNA matches it firmly. Only part of the rows carry a size: once, few, many, or a class if the clone is expanded.

clone size: -; V gene: TRBV29-1; J gene: TRBJ2-1; D gene: TRBD1; CDR3 protein: SVENQGAQDEQF
clone size: few; V gene: TRBV20-1; J gene: TRBJ1-2; D gene: TRBD1; CDR3 protein: SAVVTGRPGYT
clone size: few; V gene: TRBV7-8; J gene: TRBJ1-3; D gene: -; CDR3 protein: ASSPRQAPSGNTIY
clone size: -; V gene: TRBV4-3; J gene: TRBJ1-2; D gene: -; CDR3 protein: ASSHQGWDYGYT
clone size: -; V gene: TRBV28; J gene: TRBJ2-2; D gene: -; CDR3 protein: ASSFVRVKFGELF
clone size: many; V gene: TRBV7-9; J gene: TRBJ1-3; D gene: -; CDR3 protein: ASSGVRAERRSGNTIY
clone size: few; V gene: TRBV4-1; J gene: TRBJ1-5; D gene: -; CDR3 protein: ASSHPPSNQPQH
clone size: few; V gene: TRBV19; J gene: TRBJ1-5; D gene: TRBD1; CDR3 protein: ASSIRDREYSNQPQH
clone size: -; V gene: TRBV3-1; J gene: TRBJ2-7; D gene: TRBD2; CDR3 protein: ASSHPSSGPYEQY
clone size: medium-sized; V gene: TRBV10-3; J gene: TRBJ2-7; D gene: TRBD2; CDR3 protein: AISESSSGGTQY
clone size: few; V gene: TRBV30; J gene: TRBJ1-2; D gene: -; CDR3 protein: AWSDLAGSYT
clone size: -; V gene: TRBV4-3; J gene: TRBJ2-1; D gene: -; CDR3 protein: ASSQSSRLYNEQF
clone size: -; V gene: TRBV4-3; J gene: TRBJ1-1; D gene: TRBD1; CDR3 protein: ASSHAGQGRVGTEAF
clone size: -; V gene: TRBV12-3/TRBV12-4; J gene: TRBJ2-6; D gene: -; CDR3 protein: ASSLGAVEDIYYSGANVLT
clone size: -; V gene: TRBV28; J gene: TRBJ2-4; D gene: TRBD1; CDR3 protein: ASSLLRTGRAKNIQY
clone size: -; V gene: TRBV7-9; J gene: TRBJ2-1; D gene: TRBD2; CDR3 protein: ASSSSGSKNEQF
clone size: -; V gene: TRBV27; J gene: TRBJ2-7; D gene: -; CDR3 protein: ASSKGGYEQY
clone size: many; V gene: TRBV12-3/TRBV12-4; J gene: TRBJ2-7; D gene: TRBD1; CDR3 protein: ASSLYRGSYEQY
clone size: -; V gene: TRBV7-2; J gene: TRBJ2-2; D gene: -; CDR3 protein: ASSPRSPEGELF
clone size: -; V gene: TRBV27; J gene: TRBJ2-7; D gene: TRBD1; CDR3 protein: ASGIRDSSYEQY
clone size: few; V gene: TRBV20-1; J gene: TRBJ2-5; D gene: -; CDR3 protein: SATLPIQETQY
clone size: -; V gene: TRBV7-2; J gene: TRBJ1-2; D gene: -; CDR3 protein: ASSEGGGFNYGYT
clone size: -; V gene: TRBV19; J gene: TRBJ1-1; D gene: TRBD1; CDR3 protein: ASSGTGRMGRSSTEAF
clone size: -; V gene: TRBV28; J gene: TRBJ2-7; D gene: TRBD1; CDR3 protein: ASGLRGYEQY
clone size: -; V gene: TRBV29-1; J gene: TRBJ2-5; D gene: TRBD2; CDR3 protein: SGEPSGKGETQY
clone size: few; V gene: TRBV20-1; J gene: TRBJ1-1; D gene: -; CDR3 protein: SAIPTTGMNTEAF
clone size: -; V gene: TRBV12-3/TRBV12-4; J gene: TRBJ2-2; D gene: TRBD1; CDR3 protein: AVQPRDRALGELF
clone size: -; V gene: TRBV6-2/TRBV6-3; J gene: TRBJ1-5; D gene: -; CDR3 protein: ASSYWGDSNQPQH
clone size: -; V gene: TRBV2; J gene: TRBJ2-3; D gene: TRBD1; CDR3 protein: ASTTGWSTDTQY
clone size: -; V gene: TRBV4-1; J gene: TRBJ1-4; D gene: -; CDR3 protein: ASSNRGSEKLF
clone size: few; V gene: TRBV9; J gene: TRBJ2-2; D gene: TRBD1; CDR3 protein: ASSVGTAYTGELF
clone size: -; V gene: TRBV12-3/TRBV12-4; J gene: TRBJ1-2; D gene: -; CDR3 protein: ASSRTDLYGYT
clone size: few; V gene: TRBV12-3/TRBV12-4; J gene: TRBJ1-2; D gene: -; CDR3 protein: ASSPDTLRGGGYT
clone size: -; V gene: TRBV7-8; J gene: TRBJ2-7; D gene: -; CDR3 protein: ASSSGSGEQY
clone size: -; V gene: TRBV29-1; J gene: TRBJ1-2; D gene: -; CDR3 protein: SVEVRGAGYGYT
clone size: -; V gene: TRBV12-3/TRBV12-4; J gene: TRBJ1-5; D gene: TRBD1; CDR3 protein: ASSLEQGASQPQH
clone size: -; V gene: TRBV6-2/TRBV6-3; J gene: TRBJ1-1; D gene: -; CDR3 protein: ASSYPDRNTEAF
clone size: -; V gene: TRBV20-1; J gene: TRBJ1-1; D gene: TRBD1; CDR3 protein: RALPGGHNTEAF
clone size: -; V gene: TRBV7-9; J gene: TRBJ1-4; D gene: -; CDR3 protein: ASSLDRTRVEKLF
clone size: -; V gene: TRBV29-1; J gene: TRBJ1-4; D gene: -; CDR3 protein: SVTEDSVLF
clone size: -; V gene: TRBV4-3; J gene: TRBJ2-2; D gene: TRBD1; CDR3 protein: ASSQGNSGQGGNTGELF
clone size: -; V gene: TRBV20-1; J gene: TRBJ1-2; D gene: -; CDR3 protein: SAVGAVGVRGYT
clone size: -; V gene: TRBV20-1; J gene: TRBJ2-2; D gene: -; CDR3 protein: SARTITRVTGELF
clone size: once; V gene: TRBV18; J gene: TRBJ2-7; D gene: TRBD2; CDR3 protein: ASSPRSSGRDEQY
clone size: -; V gene: TRBV12-3/TRBV12-4; J gene: TRBJ1-3; D gene: -; CDR3 protein: ASRPGRTIGNTIY
clone size: -; V gene: TRBV20-1; J gene: TRBJ2-1; D gene: TRBD2; CDR3 protein: SAHAGGRVSYNEQF
clone size: -; V gene: TRBV29-1; J gene: TRBJ2-5; D gene: TRBD1; CDR3 protein: SEGQGGQETQY
clone size: -; V gene: TRBV6-2/TRBV6-3; J gene: TRBJ1-5; D gene: -; CDR3 protein: ASKLPQH
clone size: many; V gene: TRBV27; J gene: TRBJ1-4; D gene: -; CDR3 protein: ASRGSGALNEKLF
clone size: many; V gene: TRBV2; J gene: TRBJ1-1; D gene: -; CDR3 protein: ASKEVGPGTEAF
clone size: -; V gene: TRBV3-1; J gene: TRBJ2-1; D gene: -; CDR3 protein: ASSPQGYEQF
clone size: -; V gene: TRBV6-1; J gene: TRBJ2-7; D gene: TRBD2; CDR3 protein: ASRDTSGGLSYEQY
clone size: -; V gene: TRBV11-2; J gene: TRBJ2-3; D gene: -; CDR3 protein: ASSPTGADTQY